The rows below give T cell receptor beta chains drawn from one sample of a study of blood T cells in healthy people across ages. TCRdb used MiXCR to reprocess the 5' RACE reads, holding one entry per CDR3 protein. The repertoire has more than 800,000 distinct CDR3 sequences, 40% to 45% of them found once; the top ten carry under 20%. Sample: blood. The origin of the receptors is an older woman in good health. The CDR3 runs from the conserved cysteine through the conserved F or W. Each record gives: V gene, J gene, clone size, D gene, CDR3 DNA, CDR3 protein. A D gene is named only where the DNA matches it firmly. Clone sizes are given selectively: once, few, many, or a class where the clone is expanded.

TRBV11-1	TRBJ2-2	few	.	TGTGCCAGCAGCTTAATCCGGCGGTCCGGGGAGCTGTTTTTT	CASSLIRRSGELFF
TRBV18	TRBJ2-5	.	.	TGTGCCAGCTCGGGGGAGGCCTCCTACAATGAGCAGTACTTC	CASSGEASYNEQYF
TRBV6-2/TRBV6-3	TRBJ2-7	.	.	TGTGCCAGCATGGGACTCTCCGAAGTAAAACCCTACGAGCAGTACTTC	CASMGLSEVKPYEQYF
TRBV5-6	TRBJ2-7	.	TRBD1	TGTGCCAGCAGCTTAGCACAGGGGGCGTCCCACGAGCAGTACTTC	CASSLAQGASHEQYF
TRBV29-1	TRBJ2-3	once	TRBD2	TGCAGCGTCAGAGCGGGGTCTAGCTGGAGGGTGGATACGCAGTATTTT	CSVRAGSSWRVDTQYF
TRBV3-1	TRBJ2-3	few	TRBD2	TGTGCCAGCAGCCAAGACTTACCGGCGACTAGCGGGAGCGAAGATACGCAGTATTTT	CASSQDLPATSGSEDTQYF
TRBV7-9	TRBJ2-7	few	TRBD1	TGTGCCAGCAGATCCCCGGGACAGGGTGGGTACGAGCAGTACTTC	CASRSPGQGGYEQYF
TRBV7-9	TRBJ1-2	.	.	TGTGCCAGCAGCTTAGAGGCAGCCACAACGAAAAAATATGGCTACACCTTC	CASSLEAATTKKYGYTF
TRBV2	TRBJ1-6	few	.	TGTGCCAGCAGTGATCGGCGGGAGGATTCACCCCTCCACTTT	CASSDRREDSPLHF
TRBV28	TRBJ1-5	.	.	TGTGCCACCAAGACGGGGGGCAGGGCCAATCAGCCCCAGCATTTT	CATKTGGRANQPQHF
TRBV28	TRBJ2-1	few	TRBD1	TGTGCCAGCAGTTTCGCCGGGACAGGGCGGAATGAGCAGTTCTTC	CASSFAGTGRNEQFF
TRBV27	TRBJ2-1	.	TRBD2	TGTGCCAGCAGCACCTTATTTAGCGGGAGCTTGAATGAGCAGTTCTTC	CASSTLFSGSLNEQFF
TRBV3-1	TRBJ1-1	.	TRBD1	TGTGCCAGCAGCCAATCGGACAGGGTCACTGAAGCTTTCTTT	CASSQSDRVTEAFF
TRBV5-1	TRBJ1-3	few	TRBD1	TGCGCCGAAGGAGGGGACAGCACCTCTGGAAACACCATATATTTT	CAEGGDSTSGNTIYF
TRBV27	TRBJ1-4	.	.	TGTGCCAGCAGTTGGACACTCGCAACTAATGAAAAACTGTTTTTT	CASSWTLATNEKLFF
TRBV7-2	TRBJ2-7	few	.	TGTGCCAGCAGCTCCCCCCACACATACGAGCAGTACTTC	CASSSPHTYEQYF
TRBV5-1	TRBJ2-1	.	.	TGCGCCAGCAGCTTCCCGGGTAGTTGGCAGTTCTTC	CASSFPGSWQFF
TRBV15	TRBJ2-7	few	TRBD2	TGTGCCACCAGCAAAACCAGAGCGGGGAACTACGAGCAGTACTTC	CATSKTRAGNYEQYF
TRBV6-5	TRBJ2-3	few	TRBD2	TGTGCCAGCAGCGGACTAGCGGGAGGGCCGGGCGATACGCAGTATTTT	CASSGLAGGPGDTQYF
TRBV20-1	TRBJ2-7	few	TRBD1	TGCAGTGCTAGCGGGACAGCGGATGGCGAGCAGTACTTC	CSASGTADGEQYF
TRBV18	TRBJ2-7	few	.	TGTGCCAGCTCACCATGGTCAAACCGGGGAAACGAGCAGTACTTC	CASSPWSNRGNEQYF
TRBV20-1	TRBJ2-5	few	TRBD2	TGCAGTGCTAGAGGACTAGCGGGACGGGAGACCCAGTACTTC	CSARGLAGRETQYF
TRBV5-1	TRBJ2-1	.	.	TGCGCCAGCAGAGAGGCCAATGAGCAGTTCTTC	CASREANEQFF
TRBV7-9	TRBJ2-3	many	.	TGCGCCAGCAGCTTTGCGGGGAGCACAGATACGCAGTATTTT	CASSFAGSTDTQYF
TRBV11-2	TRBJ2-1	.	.	TGTGCCAGCAGCTTAGGGCCCAGGGGACCCATGGAGCAGTTCTTC	CASSLGPRGPMEQFF
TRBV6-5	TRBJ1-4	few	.	TGTGCCAGCAGTTACTCGATTCCGGGGGCAACTAATGAAAAACTGTTTTTT	CASSYSIPGATNEKLFF
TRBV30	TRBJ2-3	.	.	TGTGCCTGGAGGCCCCCACGATCGTGGACAGATACGCAGTATTTT	CAWRPPRSWTDTQYF
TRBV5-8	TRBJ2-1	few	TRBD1	TGTGCCAGCAGTCCCTGGCAGGGGGCAAGTGGTGAGCAGTTCTTC	CASSPWQGASGEQFF
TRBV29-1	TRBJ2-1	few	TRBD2	TGCAGCATACGGACTAGCGGGAGTAATGAGCAGTTCTTC	CSIRTSGSNEQFF
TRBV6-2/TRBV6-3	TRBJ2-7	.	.	TGTGCCAGCAGTTCGAACGCGGGACTTAAATCCTACGAGCAGTACTTC	CASSSNAGLKSYEQYF
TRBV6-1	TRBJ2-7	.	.	TGTGCCAGCAGTGACGCGCAGGGGAGGTTCGAGCAGTACTTC	CASSDAQGRFEQYF
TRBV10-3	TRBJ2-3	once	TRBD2	TGTGCCATCAGTCGGGGACAGGCGACTAGCGGGCCTAACACAGATACGCGGTATTTT	CAISRGQATSGPNTDTRYF
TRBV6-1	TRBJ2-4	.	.	TGTGCCAGCAGACCTGACAGGTCTGCTAACATTCAGTACTTC	CASRPDRSANIQYF
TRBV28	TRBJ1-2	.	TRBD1	TGTGCCAGCAGCTCCGGGACAGGCTCTAACTATGGCTACACCTTC	CASSSGTGSNYGYTF
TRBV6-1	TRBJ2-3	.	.	TGTGCCAGCAGTGAATACTCCTTCGGGGAACGGGATACGCAGTATTTT	CASSEYSFGERDTQYF
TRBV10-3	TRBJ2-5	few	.	TGTGCCATCAAAATGGGGCTGGAAGAGACCCAGTACTTC	CAIKMGLEETQYF
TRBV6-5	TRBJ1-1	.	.	TGTGCCAGCATCACCGGGGGGGTGGGGTACACTGAAGCTTTCTTT	CASITGGVGYTEAFF
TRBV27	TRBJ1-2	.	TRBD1	TGTGCCAGCAGTTTTTCGGGGACAGGGTATGGCTACACCTTC	CASSFSGTGYGYTF
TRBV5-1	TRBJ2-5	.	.	TGCGCCAGCAGCCAAGATGGGGGAGCGCGAGAGACCCAGTACTTC	CASSQDGGARETQYF
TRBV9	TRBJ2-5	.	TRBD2	TGTGCCAGCAGCGAAACCGGGACTAGCGGGAAAACGGCCCAGTACTTC	CASSETGTSGKTAQYF
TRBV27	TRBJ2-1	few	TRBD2	TGTGCCACCAGGACTAGTTCCTACAATGAGCAGTTCTTC	CATRTSSYNEQFF
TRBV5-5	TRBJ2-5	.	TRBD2	TGTGCCAGCAGCTTGCAGCTAGCGGGTCAAGAGACCCAGTACTTC	CASSLQLAGQETQYF
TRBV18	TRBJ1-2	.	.	TGTGCCAGCCCGCGGGAAGGGAGGAATGGCTACACCTTC	CASPREGRNGYTF
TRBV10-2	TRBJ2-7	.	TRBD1	TGCGCCAGCAGTGAGCCTGGACAGGGGGCAGGGGAGCAGTACTTC	CASSEPGQGAGEQYF
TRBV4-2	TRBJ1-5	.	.	TGTGCCAGCAGCCAAGCCCCCTATAGCAATCAGCCCCAGCATTTT	CASSQAPYSNQPQHF
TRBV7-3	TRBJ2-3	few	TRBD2	TGTGCCAGCAGCCCACTTGACCTGGGACTAGCGGGAGGCGCGGTATACACAGATACGCAGTATTTT	CASSPLDLGLAGGAVYTDTQYF
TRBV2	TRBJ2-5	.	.	TGTGCCAGCAGTGAACAGGGGATAAGGAACCAAGAGACCCAGTACTTC	CASSEQGIRNQETQYF
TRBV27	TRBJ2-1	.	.	TGTGCCAGCAGTTTATTAGGAAGACACAATGAGCAGTTCTTC	CASSLLGRHNEQFF